This is a list of T cell receptor beta chains from one sample in a study of blood T cells in healthy people across ages. TCRdb processed the 5' RACE reads anew with MiXCR; each CDR3 protein has one entry. The repertoire holds about 1.8 million distinct CDR3 sequences, around 48% seen once, with less than 2.5% in the top ten. The sample comprised blood. These receptors were obtained from a middle-aged woman in good health. CDR3s include the opening cysteine and the closing phenylalanine or tryptophan. D genes are given only for firm matches. Part of the rows lack a size; the others show once, few, many or a class for expanded clones.

TRBV29-1	TRBD2	few	14	TRBJ2-5	TGCAGCGTTGATGTTAGCGGGGGTTCGAAGACCCAGTACTTC	CSVDVSGGSKTQYF
TRBV28	.	.	13	TRBJ2-2	TGTGCCAGCGGCGGACAGAACACCGGGGAGCTGTTTTTT	CASGGQNTGELFF
TRBV5-8	.	.	12	TRBJ2-4	TGTGCCAGCAGCGGGGACTCCCTAATTCAGTACTTC	CASSGDSLIQYF
TRBV9	.	few	15	TRBJ1-2	TGTGCCAGCAGCGTAGAGGCCGAGCCAATCTATGGCTACACCTTC	CASSVEAEPIYGYTF
TRBV4-1	.	.	14	TRBJ2-1	TGCGCCAGCAGCCTCGGGACGGAGGACAATGAGCAGTTCTTC	CASSLGTEDNEQFF
TRBV27	.	few	18	TRBJ2-5	TGTGCCAGCAGTTCCCCCCAGGGGAAGGGAGCGGGGCCGACGTTGCAGTACTTC	CASSSPQGKGAGPTLQYF
TRBV9	.	few	15	TRBJ2-7	TGTGCCAGCAGCGTTCAGGACAGACCCTCCTACGAGCAGTACTTC	CASSVQDRPSYEQYF
TRBV4-2	.	.	18	TRBJ2-3	TGTGCCAGCAGCCAAGCGGTCCTAGCGGCGGGCAGGGGAGATACGCAGTATTTT	CASSQAVLAAGRGDTQYF
TRBV5-1	.	.	15	TRBJ2-3	TGCGCCAGCAGCTTGGCCTCAGGGGCACAAGATACGCAGTATTTT	CASSLASGAQDTQYF
TRBV6-5	.	.	16	TRBJ2-3	TGTGCCAGCAGTCACCGCGGGGGCTGGGAGGCAGATACGCAGTATTTT	CASSHRGGWEADTQYF
TRBV12-3/TRBV12-4	.	.	15	TRBJ2-7	TGTGCCAGCAGTTCCTTCAGGGCTTACTCCTACGAGCAGTACTTC	CASSSFRAYSYEQYF
TRBV5-1	.	few	13	TRBJ2-1	TGCGCCAGCAGCTTCGTTTCGACTGATGAGCAGTTCTTC	CASSFVSTDEQFF
TRBV4-2	TRBD1	.	20	TRBJ2-6	TGTGCCAGCAGCCAAGAGCTCCCGGGACAGGGGGCCGGTGGGGCCAACGTCCTGACTTTC	CASSQELPGQGAGGANVLTF
TRBV4-3	.	.	13	TRBJ2-1	TGCGCCAGCAGCCAAGATGGCGACGGTGAGCAGTTCTTC	CASSQDGDGEQFF
TRBV6-2/TRBV6-3	TRBD2	.	14	TRBJ2-3	TGTGCCAGCAGTGTACTAGCGGCGACAGATACGCAGTATTTT	CASSVLAATDTQYF
TRBV3-1	TRBD2	few	13	TRBJ2-7	TGTGCCAGCAGCCCCTGGGGAGGGGACGAGCAGTACTTC	CASSPWGGDEQYF
TRBV5-1	TRBD2	few	16	TRBJ2-1	TGCGCCAGCAGCTTTAAACTAGCGGGGTCCGCCAATGAGCAGTTCTTC	CASSFKLAGSANEQFF
TRBV20-1	.	.	13	TRBJ2-3	TGCAGTGCTAGAGGTCGGAGGCCAGATACGCAGTATTTT	CSARGRRPDTQYF
TRBV20-1	.	.	12	TRBJ2-7	TGCAGTGCGAGCACAGGCCCAGGCGAGCAGTACTTC	CSASTGPGEQYF
TRBV5-1	TRBD1	.	13	TRBJ1-5	TGCGCCAGCAGCCCGGGACAGGGTGGGCCCCAGCATTTT	CASSPGQGGPQHF
TRBV20-1	TRBD2	.	14	TRBJ2-3	TGCAGTGCCCTCGGCGGGGGGGCCATAGATACGCAGTATTTT	CSALGGGAIDTQYF
TRBV4-2	TRBD2	.	18	TRBJ2-1	TGTGCCAGCAGCCAAGATCCGCTTGGAGCGGGGGGGCAAAATGAGCAGTTCTTC	CASSQDPLGAGGQNEQFF
TRBV7-6	.	.	12	TRBJ1-1	TGTGCCAGCAGCTTAGGCGGGGACCGGGCTTTCTTT	CASSLGGDRAFF
TRBV5-1	.	.	13	TRBJ2-5	TGCGCCAGCAGCTTGGTATTGGGGGAAGAGCAGTACTTC	CASSLVLGEEQYF
TRBV20-1	TRBD1	.	15	TRBJ2-1	TGCAGTGCTAGGAGACAGGGAACTAACTTCCTTCAGCAGTTCTTC	CSARRQGTNFLQQFF
TRBV6-5	TRBD1	few	17	TRBJ2-7	TGTGCCAGCAGTTACTCGTTGGACAGGGGTCCCAACTACGAGCAGTACTTC	CASSYSLDRGPNYEQYF
TRBV29-1	.	.	15	TRBJ2-5	TGCAGCGTTGAAGCTTGGGGCAGGGCGCCAAAGACCCAGTACTTC	CSVEAWGRAPKTQYF
TRBV9	.	few	16	TRBJ1-2	TGTGCCAGCAGCGCCGACAGGATATGGTCTAACTATGGCTACACCTTC	CASSADRIWSNYGYTF
TRBV5-1	TRBD1	few	16	TRBJ2-1	TGCGCCAGCAGAACCCTGGGACAGGGGCCCATGAATGAGCAGTTCTTC	CASRTLGQGPMNEQFF
TRBV12-3/TRBV12-4	.	.	13	TRBJ2-7	TGTGCCAGCGGGGGGTCAGTCTCCTACGAGCAGTACTTC	CASGGSVSYEQYF
TRBV20-1	.	.	15	TRBJ2-3	TGCAGTGGAGGAGTCTACAGATATAGCACAGATACGCAGTATTTT	CSGGVYRYSTDTQYF
TRBV5-1	.	few	15	TRBJ2-3	TGCGCCAGCAGCGGGCGGACCCTAGACACAGATACGCAGTATTTT	CASSGRTLDTDTQYF
TRBV27	TRBD1	.	16	TRBJ2-7	TGTGCCAGCAGTTCCGACCGGGACAGGGTCAGCTTCGAGCAGTACTTC	CASSSDRDRVSFEQYF
TRBV20-1	.	.	15	TRBJ1-4	TGCAGTGCTCCGGGGACTTATACAACTAATGAAAAACTGTTTTTT	CSAPGTYTTNEKLFF
TRBV20-1	.	.	16	TRBJ2-6	TGCAGTGCGAGCAGGGACCCCTTCTCTGGGGCCAACGTCCTGACTTTC	CSASRDPFSGANVLTF
TRBV27	.	.	13	TRBJ2-7	TGTGCCAGCAGTCCCAGGGTCCGGGACGAGCAGTACTTC	CASSPRVRDEQYF
TRBV20-1	.	.	14	TRBJ1-4	TGCAGTGCCCTAAAGTCTGCAACTAATGAAAAACTGTTTTTT	CSALKSATNEKLFF
TRBV6-5	TRBD1	.	14	TRBJ1-5	TGTGCCAGCAGTTACGAGGCCACAGGGGGACCCCAGCATTTT	CASSYEATGGPQHF
TRBV6-6	.	.	16	TRBJ1-5	TGTGCCAGCAGTCCCGGGAGTAGGGTCGGCAATCAGCCCCAGCATTTT	CASSPGSRVGNQPQHF
TRBV7-9	TRBD2	few	14	TRBJ2-7	TGTGCCAGCAGCTATAGCGGGGAAAGGGGCGAGCAGTACTTC	CASSYSGERGEQYF